The present entry profiles one T cell receptor beta chain with its context. Seattle patients were enrolled while actively infected and followed longitudinally. This sample was included in a study of blood T cell repertoires in COVID-19. Study overall: From T cells, B-cell-depleted T cells, or PBMCs came the material, which was cDNA or gDNA.

The V gene's germline CDR1 is SGHDN and CDR2 FVKESK. V gave up 2 bases and J gave up 0 bases, with 4 bases separating them. The CDR3 length is 13 residues. As originally analysed: Scientists estimated how many nucleated cells there were by amplifying reference gene primers. The method was immunoSEQ multiplex PCR; TCRdb's version includes in-frame clones alone and lacks a portion of them. D and trimming were read from the DNA, whereas the V and J calls and clone size are those reported in that table. The table shows 70,000 or so clones, with around 74% occurring only once. The chain uses TRBV14 and TRBJ1-1; D is unresolved. The origin of this receptor is a man aged 60 to 75 with COVID-19, enrolled during active disease. Sequencing input: peripheral blood. CDR3 loop: CASSQSLNTEAFF. DNA of the CDR3: TGTGCCAGCAGCCAATCGTTGAACACTGAAGCTTTCTTT. The full variable domain, rest sourced from reference TRBV14 and TRBJ1-1, is EAGVTQFPSHSVIEKGQTVTLRCDPISGHDNLYWYRRVMGKEIKFLLHFVKESKQDESGMPNNRFLAERTGGTYSTLKVQPAELEDSGVYFCASSQSLNTEAFFGQGTRLTVV.